The T cell receptor (beta chain) described here comes from a study of technical replicates of blood from a handful of donors. Some clones are missing from TCRdb's copy, which holds only in-frame ones; the method was immunoSEQ multiplex PCR. The data hold about 93,000 clones, with around 96% observed a single time. The CDR3 totals 14 residues. V lost 4 bases to trimming and J lost 1 base; unmatched junction nucleotides: 2. Germline lookup yields CDR1 SGHVS and CDR2 FNYEAQ. Sequenced material: T cells isolated from PBMCs. The TCR comes from a human donor in good health. V usage is TRBV7-6 and J usage is TRBJ2-3, with 7 positions matching TRBD2. The CDR3 DNA reads as TGTGCCAGCAGCTCAAGCGGGGGCACAGATACGCAGTATTTT. The encoded protein is CASSSSGGTDTQYF.